Following are 27 T cell receptor beta chains from one sample sequenced in a study of vaccination and CD4 T cells after COVID-19. These receptors lack a known antigen. Cultured CD4+ T cell DNA underwent sequencing with the Oncomine TCR Beta short-read assay. One entry per CDR3 protein, called by TCRdb with MiXCR from the PCR reads. The sample lists almost 15,000 distinct CDR3 sequences, roughly a fifth occurring once. Treatment of the sample: roughly 11-day PBMC culture with coronavirus spike peptide pools or control peptides (ViraFEST assay). Material: CD4+ T cells from blood, cultured in vitro, obtained before SARS-CoV-2 vaccination. The source is a human donor who received a COVID-19 vaccine.

The gene calls are TRBV15 and TRBJ2-5, with 8 bases identical to TRBD1. V was pared by 3 bases and J by 5 bases, with 8 bases of the junction left unmatched. The germline V gene has CDR1 LNHNV and CDR2 YYDKDF (reference sequence). The CDR3 covers 15 residues. CDR3 residues: CATSRAWTGSETQYF. The CDR3 DNA is TGTGCCACCAGCAGGGCTTGGACAGGGTCGGAGACCCAGTACTTC. Looking up the rest from reference TRBV15 and TRBJ2-5 gives the full variable domain: DAMVIQNPRYQVTQFGKPVTLSCSQTLNHNVMYWYQQKSSQAPKLLFHYYDKDFNNEADTPDNFQSRRPNTSFCFLDIRSPGLGDTAMYLCATSRAWTGSETQYFGPGTRLLVL.

This clonotype was detected a few times. This sequence joins TRBV20-1 and TRBJ2-2; D is ambiguous. V was shortened by 4 bases and J by 4 bases, with 10 bases between the two germline ends. This CDR3 has 13 residues. Germline V lookup: CDR1 DFQATT, CDR2 SNEGSKA (reference sequence). CDR3 residues: CSAKTRSTGELFF. The CDR3 nucleotides are TGCAGTGCTAAGACCAGATCCACCGGGGAGCTGTTTTTT.

This clonotype is categorized as medium-sized. The chain recombines TRBV25-1 with TRBJ2-3; 8 bases are a match to TRBD2. The CDR3 is 15 residues long. In germline, CDR1 is MGHDK, CDR2 SYGVNS. Losses at the gene ends were 4 bases for V and 2 bases for J; bases not matched to a gene: 5. Here the CDR3 DNA reads TGTGCCAGCAGTGCATCGGGGGGGACCACAGATACGCAGTATTTT. Translated, it gives CASSASGGTTDTQYF.

This clonotype was observed a few times. The chain recombines TRBV21-1 with TRBJ2-7; TRBD2, the D gene given by the table, was not confirmed from the DNA. TRBV21-1 is tagged as a pseudogene. The CDR3 length is 14 residues. For the CDR3, the DNA is TGTGCCAGCACCCGAGCGGGGGGGACCTACGAGCAGTACTTC. Its translation is CASTRAGGTYEQYF.

This chain joins TRBV5-1 and TRBJ2-3, with a possible D match to TRBD2 (7 bases). The ends were cut back, 4 bases at V and 7 bases at J, with 16 bases in the middle. Germline V gives CDR1 SGHRS, CDR2 YFSETQ. The CDR3 length is 14 residues. This chain's CDR3 is CASSLGGPLHTQYF. CDR3 bases: TGCGCCAGCAGCCTGGGGGGGCCTCTTCATACGCAGTATTTT.

V gene TRBV11-3 combines with J gene TRBJ2-1; 8 nucleotides match TRBD2. Germline loops: CDR1 SGHNT, CDR2 YENEEA. The V segment lost 2 bases and the J segment 13 bases; nucleotides outside the gene matches: 7. The CDR3 consists of 13 residues. DNA of the CDR3: TGTGCCAGCAGCTTAAGTCCGCGGGGGGTTCAGTTCTTC. Protein product: CASSLSPRGVQFF.

The CDR3 DNA is TGTGCCAGCAGTTACTTGGCCGCCGGCGACTATGGCTACACCTTC. Amino acid sequence: CASSYLAAGDYGYTF. The gene calls are TRBV6-5 and TRBJ1-2; D is undetermined. The CDR3 extends over 15 amino acids. V shed 1 base and J shed 3 bases, with 12 bases lying between them. CDR1 and CDR2 (germline): MNHEY, SVGAGI.

This clonotype has more than one count but fewer than ten. The chain couples TRBV6-5 to TRBJ1-5; D not resolved. The V gene lost 1 base and the J gene lost 2 bases, with 9 bases spanning the gap. The CDR3 is 15 residues long. Germline CDR1 and CDR2: MNHEY and SVGAGI. The CDR3 region has the DNA TGTGCCAGCAGTTACTTAGGTGCGGGCAATCAGCCCCAGCATTTT. As protein: CASSYLGAGNQPQHF.

This clonotype was seen a few times. The chain recombines TRBV5-1 with TRBJ2-7; 11 bases align to TRBD2. In germline, CDR1 is SGHRS, CDR2 YFSETQ. CDR3 length equals 17 residues. Trimming at V came to 0 bases and at J to 4 bases, leaving 9 bases not matched to a gene. CDR3 nucleotides: TGCGCCAGCAGCTTGGGGGCCGGACTAGCGGGTGAATACGAGCAGTACTTC. Encoded protein: CASSLGAGLAGEYEQYF.

This clonotype was counted a few times. The rearrangement joins TRBV24-1 to TRBJ1-2; 8 bases match TRBD1. Germline assignment: CDR1 KGHDR and CDR2 SFDVKD. The V segment lost 4 bases and the J segment 6 bases; nucleotides outside the gene matches: 3. The CDR3 extends over 13 amino acids. Here the CDR3 DNA reads TGTGCCACCAGTGAGACAGGGGTGCATGGCTACACCTTC. Residues: CATSETGVHGYTF.

This clonotype was seen only a few times. V gene TRBV2 combines with J gene TRBJ2-7, with D tentatively TRBD2 (6 bases). The length of the CDR3 is 14 residues. CDR1 SNHLY and CDR2 FYNNEI come from the germline V gene. Deletions cut 1 base from V and 7 bases from J, with 14 bases between. The CDR3 DNA is TGTGCCAGCAGTGAAGGTGGAGGGACCCGGGAGCAGTACTTC. Translated: CASSEGGGTREQYF.

By share, this clonotype counts as medium-sized. The chain uses TRBV15 and TRBJ1-3; 7 bases match TRBD1. The V gene end was trimmed by 1 base and the J gene end by 7 bases; junction bases not matched to a gene: 7. Germline V gene data show CDR1 as LNHNV and CDR2 as YYDKDF (reference sequence). This CDR3 has 15 amino acids. The CDR3 region is CATSRVDRVRNTIYF. DNA of the CDR3: TGTGCCACCAGCAGAGTCGACAGGGTACGGAACACCATATATTTT.

A few counts support this clonotype. The V call is TRBV7-8, the J call TRBJ1-6, with unresolved D. Trimming removed 2 bases at V and 8 bases at J, with 13 bases between. CDR1 and CDR2 (germline): SGHVS, FQNEAQ. This CDR3 comprises 15 residues. In DNA, the CDR3 is TGTGCCAGCAGCTTATGGACCGGGTTGGATTCACCCCTCCACTTT. This translates into CASSLWTGLDSPLHF. The full variable domain, in which reference TRBV7-8 and TRBJ1-6 provide the parts outside the CDR3, is GAGVSQSPRYKVAKRGQDVALRCDPISGHVSLFWYQQALGQGPEFLTYFQNEAQLDKSGLPSDRFFAERPEGSVSTLKIQRTQQEDSAVYLCASSLWTGLDSPLHFGNGTRLTVT.

The chain is built from TRBV6-5 and TRBJ2-7; 7 bases agree with TRBD2. Germline trimming cut 0 bases from V and 5 bases from J; bases unmatched to any gene: 10. The CDR3 is 16 amino acids. Germline assignment: CDR1 MNHEY and CDR2 SVGAGI. The CDR3: CASSYSGEGKKNEQYF. The CDR3 nucleotides read TGTGCCAGCAGTTACTCGGGGGAGGGAAAGAAGAACGAGCAGTACTTC.

The J gene is TRBJ1-1, the V gene TRBV6-1, with 7 bases matching TRBD1. The germline V gene has CDR1 MNHNS and CDR2 SASEGT. The CDR3 consists of 13 residues. V lost 10 bases, J lost 3 bases, and 8 bases stayed unmatched. CDR3 loop: CATIRGLDTEAFF. CDR3 DNA sequence: TGTGCCACCATCAGGGGGTTGGACACTGAAGCTTTCTTT.

This clonotype is medium-sized in the sample. The gene calls are TRBV7-2 and TRBJ1-2; D uncertain. From germline, CDR1 is SGHTA and CDR2 FQGNSA. Trimming stripped 0 bases from V and 2 bases from J, with 10 bases between. The CDR3 is 15 residues long. The CDR3, as DNA: TGTGCCAGCAGCTTAGCGCCGGGGTCGAACTATGGCTACACCTTC. This codes for CASSLAPGSNYGYTF.

By share, this clonotype counts as medium-sized. V and J are TRBV6-1 and TRBJ1-2; D gene uncertain. Germline V gives CDR1 MNHNS, CDR2 SASEGT. Trimming removed 6 bases at V and 3 bases at J, with 8 bases between. The CDR3 covers 12 residues. CDR3 sequence: CASRPRDYGYTF. As DNA, the CDR3 is TGTGCCAGCAGGCCCCGGGACTATGGCTACACCTTC.

This clonotype was detected a few times. The chain links TRBV7-6 to TRBJ2-2; no reliable D call. The CDR3 contains 12 residues. The germline V and J ends were trimmed by 2 bases and 6 bases, with 4 bases remaining between them. CDR1 and CDR2 from the germline V gene are SGHVS and FNYEAQ. The CDR3 sequence: CASSLFPGELFF. CDR3 DNA: TGTGCCAGCAGCTTATTTCCCGGGGAGCTGTTTTTT. The variable domain in full, with the rest retrieved from reference TRBV7-6 and TRBJ2-2, is GAGVSQSPRYKVTKRGQDVALRCDPISGHVSLYWYRQALGQGPEFLTYFNYEAQQDKSGLPNDRFSAERPEGSISTLTIQRTEQRDSAMYRCASSLFPGELFFGEGSRLTVL.

By sample share, this clonotype is medium-sized. The genes are TRBV20-1 and TRBJ2-5; 8 positions match TRBD2. This CDR3 region has 18 residues. CDR1 DFQATT and CDR2 SNEGSKA come from the germline V gene (reference sequence). J lost 0 bases, V lost 0 bases, and 12 bases had no gene match. In nucleotides, the CDR3 is TGCAGTGCTAGAGATGAGGGAGGCGGACTAGCCCACCAAGAGACCCAGTACTTC. Residues: CSARDEGGGLAHQETQYF.

The table lists this clonotype with a few counts. This rearrangement joins TRBV6-1 to TRBJ2-5; D remains unclear. The ends were cut back, 6 bases at V and 4 bases at J, with 15 bases in the middle. The CDR3 has 14 amino acids. Germline V gene lookup returns CDR1 MNHNS and CDR2 SASEGT. The CDR3 loop is CASSSRLGGETQYF. CDR3 in DNA: TGTGCCAGCAGCTCTCGCCTGGGTGGAGAGACCCAGTACTTC.

The gene calls are TRBV5-1 and TRBJ2-7; D not certain. The CDR3 runs 13 residues. The germline V and J ends were trimmed by 4 bases and 4 bases, with 12 bases remaining between them. Germline CDR1 is SGHRS and CDR2 is YFSETQ. The CDR3 is CASSQIGIYEQYF. CDR3 bases: TGCGCCAGCAGCCAGATAGGGATTTACGAGCAGTACTTC.

This clonotype is labeled medium-sized. The V and J genes are TRBV20-1 and TRBJ2-5; TRBD2 matches 9 bases. Trimming took 3 bases from V and 1 from J; bases not matched to a gene: 9. This CDR3 has 16 amino acids. The V gene's germline CDR1 is DFQATT and CDR2 SNEGSKA (reference sequence). CDR3 in amino acids: CSASPLAGFLQETQYF. CDR3 bases: TGCAGTGCTAGTCCGCTAGCGGGATTCCTCCAAGAGACCCAGTACTTC.

This chain joins TRBV30 and TRBJ2-2; 14 bases agree with TRBD2. With 2 bases clipped from V and 6 bases from J, the junction kept 2 bases outside the gene matches. Germline-derived CDR1 and CDR2 are GTSNPN and SVGIG (reference sequence). The CDR3 totals 15 residues. CDR3 nucleotides: TGTGCCTGGAGTACGACTAGCGGGGGGGCCGGGGAGCTGTTTTTT. Protein product: CAWSTTSGGAGELFF.

This clonotype was seen a few times. V gene TRBV2 combines with J gene TRBJ2-5; 12 bases match TRBD2. Germline lookup yields CDR1 SNHLY and CDR2 FYNNEI. The CDR3 contains 16 residues. V gave up 5 bases and J gave up 1 base; unmatched junction bases: 5. CDR3 sequence (DNA): TGTGCCAGCAGTTCTAGCGGGGGGGTTTTCCAAGAGACCCAGTACTTC. This gives the protein CASSSSGGVFQETQYF.

This chain links TRBV20-1 with TRBJ1-1; D gene unclear. V was shortened by 0 bases and J by 3 bases, with 8 bases between the two germline ends. Germline CDR1 and CDR2: DFQATT and SNEGSKA (reference sequence). The CDR3 consists of 13 residues. CDR3 coding DNA: TGCAGTGCTAGAGATACGCCTTACACTGAAGCTTTCTTT. Amino acid sequence: CSARDTPYTEAFF.

The J gene is TRBJ2-7, the V gene TRBV6-5; tentative D call: TRBD2 (5 bases). The CDR3 covers 12 residues. From germline, CDR1 is MNHEY and CDR2 SVGAGI. The V end lost 2 bases, the J end lost 6 bases, and 8 bases lay between the germline ends. CDR3 protein: CASSYRGAEQYF. The CDR3 DNA follows: TGTGCCAGCAGTTACCGGGGTGCCGAGCAGTACTTC.

The chain recombines TRBV12-3 or TRBV12-4 with TRBJ2-7, with TRBD1 identical over 8 bases. With 4 bases clipped from V and 7 bases from J, the junction kept 6 bases outside the gene matches. This CDR3 comprises 13 residues. CDR3 residues: CASSSRTGWEQYF. DNA of the CDR3: TGTGCCAGCAGTTCCAGGACAGGGTGGGAGCAGTACTTC.